This entry lists 12 T cell receptor beta chains sequenced from one sample in a study of regulatory T cells in long-lasting Graves disease. As for time point: newly diagnosed GD, antithyroid drugs for less than 3 months. Preparation of the TCR library used RNA extracted from PBMCs. Arm-PCR of CDR3 regions with iRepertoire HTBI primers generated TCR beta libraries. MiXCR, run by TCRdb on the multiplex PCR reads, gives a single entry per CDR3 protein. Here the sample spans over 350,000 distinct CDR3 sequences, roughly 15% being singletons. Separately, the same data were catalogued under a study of T cells in Graves' hyperthyroidism and ophthalmopathy.

Sequenced material: peripheral blood mononuclear cells (PBMCs), taken at new diagnosis, from a patient treated with antithyroid drugs. These receptors were obtained from a woman aged 35 to 49 with Graves disease.

The J gene is TRBJ2-3, the V gene TRBV15; possible D gene TRBD2, 6 bases. From germline, CDR1 is LNHNV and CDR2 YYDKDF (reference sequence). CDR3 length: 16 residues. V gave up 5 bases and J gave up 0 bases, with 15 bases separating them. CDR3 loop: CATSSPGGTSTDTQYF. In DNA, the CDR3 is TGTGCCACCAGCTCCCCAGGAGGGACTAGCACAGATACGCAGTATTTT.

This clonotype was seen repeatedly, ten times or more. The V and J genes are TRBV6-2 or TRBV6-3 and TRBJ2-7; no clear D. CDR1 is MNHEY and CDR2 is SVGEGT in the germline V gene. Between the trimmed V and J ends, which lost 8 bases and 1 base, there was a span of 12 bases. CDR3 length equals 13 residues. The CDR3 nucleotides read TGTGCCAGCTGCCCTAGGGCGTCCTACGAGCAGTACTTC. Its translation: CASCPRASYEQYF.

This clonotype turned up a few times. The J gene is TRBJ1-2, the V gene TRBV6-2 or TRBV6-3, with D possibly TRBD1 on 5 matching bases. This CDR3 has 13 residues. The germline gives CDR1 MNHEY, CDR2 SVGEGT. The V and J ends lost 6 bases and 8 bases respectively, with 16 bases between them. In DNA form, the CDR3 reads TGTGCCAGCAGCCGTGGGGGGTTGGAGGGCTACACCTTC. It yields the protein CASSRGGLEGYTF.

This clonotype was recorded at least ten times. The chain carries TRBV7-8 and TRBJ2-1, with a weak D call TRBD2 (6 bases). V lost 4 bases and J lost 6, with 22 bases in between. Germline V CDR1 and CDR2: SGHVS, FQNEAQ. CDR3 size: 17 residues. CDR3 DNA sequence: TGTGCCAGCAGCTCCCCCAAGGGGCTAGCGCCACGCAATGAGCAGTTCTTC. This encodes CASSSPKGLAPRNEQFF.

This clonotype occurred many times. The chain uses TRBV19 and TRBJ2-2, with 7 bases identical to TRBD2. The germline CDR1 and CDR2 sequences are LNHDA and SQIVND (reference sequence). The CDR3 extends over 15 amino acids. The J segment lost 7 bases and the V segment lost 10 bases, leaving 15 bases of the junction unmatched. Here the CDR3 reads CATGDTGRMIGELFF. The CDR3 DNA reads TGTGCCACCGGGGATACCGGGAGGATGATCGGGGAGCTGTTTTTT.

This clonotype was detected a few times. The chain couples TRBV5-1 to TRBJ2-1, with D maybe TRBD1 (6 bases). V was shortened by 3 bases and J by 12 bases, with 16 bases between the two germline ends. Germline V CDR1 and CDR2: SGHRS, YFSETQ. The CDR3 contains 13 residues. The CDR3 protein is CASSSSDRIGQFF. CDR3 nucleotides: TGCGCCAGCAGCTCGTCCGACAGGATCGGGCAGTTCTTC.

There are many counts of this clonotype. The rearrangement joins TRBV2 to TRBJ2-5, with D perhaps matching TRBD1 (6 bases). Germline V CDR1 and CDR2: SNHLY, FYNNEI. There are 13 residues in the CDR3. Trimming pared 4 bases from V and 5 bases from J, leaving 11 bases between. In DNA, the CDR3 is TGTGCCAGCAGTGTACAGGGAATGGAGACCCAGTACTTC. Translation: CASSVQGMETQYF.

Details on this clonotype: A much larger clone lies a single base off, so this may be a read error. The V and J genes are TRBV3-1 and TRBJ2-1; possibly TRBD2 for D (6 bases). The CDR3 runs to 14 residues. Germline-derived CDR1 and CDR2 are LGHDT and YNNKEL (reference sequence). The CDR3 sequence is CARSLRGGDNEQFF. The CDR3 bases are TGTGCCCGCAGCTTACGGGGCGGGGACAATGAGCAGTTCTTC.

The chain uses TRBV19 and TRBJ2-1, with D perhaps assigned TRBD1 or TRBD2 (6 bases each). The germline V gene encodes CDR1 LNHDA and CDR2 SQIVND (reference sequence). CDR3 size: 13 residues. The V end lost 5 bases, the J end lost 7 bases, and 12 bases lay between the germline ends. The CDR3 DNA is TGTGCCAGTAGTCAACAGGGAGGTAATGAGCAGTTCTTC. Its protein product is CASSQQGGNEQFF.

This clonotype appeared a few times. The chain combines TRBV18 with TRBJ1-4; D is undetermined. Germline V gives CDR1 KGHSH, CDR2 LQKENI. V lost 5 bases and J 7 bases, leaving 8 bases between the germline ends. The CDR3 has 12 amino acids. The CDR3 sequence is CASSETAEKLFF. The DNA for the CDR3 is TGTGCCAGCTCAGAGACGGCTGAAAAACTGTTTTTT.

The chain employs TRBV2 and TRBJ2-1; D perhaps matches TRBD2 (5 bases). The CDR3 covers 13 residues. CDR1 and CDR2 (germline): SNHLY, FYNNEI. Trimming took 7 bases from V and 8 from J, leaving 15 bases between them. CDR3 in DNA: TGTGCCAGCACAAGGGAGTCCAAATATGAGCAGTTCTTC. This translates into CASTRESKYEQFF. Drawing the rest from reference TRBV2 and TRBJ2-1, the complete variable domain is EPEVTQTPSHQVTQMGQEVILRCVPISNHLYFYWYRQILGQKVEFLVSFYNNEISEKSEIFDDQFSVERPDGSNFTLKIRSTKLEDSAMYFCASTRESKYEQFFGPGTRLTVL.

This chain connects TRBV6-2 or TRBV6-3 to TRBJ1-2, with a tentative D call TRBD1 (5 bases). Germline V gives CDR1 MNHEY, CDR2 SVGEGT. This CDR3 is 13 amino acids long. Trimming cost V 8 bases and J 4 bases, with 14 bases left between them. CDR3 nucleotide sequence: TGTGCCAGCGGGGACGCGGAAAGCTATGGCTACACCTTC. Translating it yields CASGDAESYGYTF.